Listed below are T cell receptor beta chains from one sample, sequenced in a study of T cells in Graves' hyperthyroidism and ophthalmopathy. TCRdb recomputed calls from the multiplex PCR reads with MiXCR, one row per CDR3 protein. Here the sample spans about half a million distinct CDR3 sequences, 15% to 20% being singletons. The sample consisted of blood. The origin of the receptors is a woman aged 25 to 39 with Graves' ophthalmopathy. The CDR3 runs from the conserved cysteine through the conserved F or W. A D gene is named only where the DNA matches it firmly. Clone size, where shown, is once, few, many, or a class for clones that have expanded.

size: many
V: TRBV15
D: .
J: TRBJ1-3
DNA: TGTGCCACCAGCAGAGATCGAGGGTCAGGAAACACCATATATTTT
CDR3: CATSRDRGSGNTIYF

size: few
V: TRBV9
D: .
J: TRBJ1-1
DNA: TGTGCCAGCAGCGCACAGGGAGAGAACACTGAAGCTTTCTTT
CDR3: CASSAQGENTEAFF

size: .
V: TRBV20-1
D: TRBD2
J: TRBJ2-1
DNA: TGCAGTGCTAGAGAAGAAACTAGCGGGAGAGGGAATGAGCAGTTCTTC
CDR3: CSAREETSGRGNEQFF

size: .
V: TRBV6-1
D: TRBD2
J: TRBJ2-2
DNA: TGTGCCAGCAGTCACAACACGCTAGCGGGAGGGTCCCTCGGGGGGGAGCTGTTTTTT
CDR3: CASSHNTLAGGSLGGELFF

size: many
V: TRBV12-3/TRBV12-4
D: TRBD1
J: TRBJ2-1
DNA: TGTGCCAGCAGGGGGACAGGGGGCGCCTACAATGAGCAGTTCTTC
CDR3: CASRGTGGAYNEQFF

size: .
V: TRBV20-1
D: .
J: TRBJ1-5
DNA: TGCAGTGCTGGAGCGGGGATCAATCAGCCCCAGCATTTT
CDR3: CSAGAGINQPQHF

size: .
V: TRBV6-5
D: .
J: TRBJ2-7
DNA: TGTGCCAGCAGTTACTCGAATAGGCCCGGAGGGGAGCAGTACTTC
CDR3: CASSYSNRPGGEQYF

size: .
V: TRBV27
D: .
J: TRBJ1-5
DNA: TGTGCCAGCAGTTTAGAAGGATTTGGAGGGCAGCCCCAGCATTTT
CDR3: CASSLEGFGGQPQHF

size: many
V: TRBV11-2
D: TRBD1
J: TRBJ1-2
DNA: TGTGCCAGCAGCTTAGAGGGACAGATCCTCTATGGCTACACCTTC
CDR3: CASSLEGQILYGYTF

size: .
V: TRBV15
D: .
J: TRBJ2-1
DNA: TGTGCCACCAGCATTGGAGGGGTCAGCTACAATGAGCAGTTCTTC
CDR3: CATSIGGVSYNEQFF

size: many
V: TRBV12-3/TRBV12-4
D: .
J: TRBJ2-3
DNA: TGTGCCAGCAGTTTTCGGGTGTCGCTCACAGATACGCAGTATTTT
CDR3: CASSFRVSLTDTQYF

size: .
V: TRBV7-6
D: .
J: TRBJ1-6
DNA: TGTGCCAGCAGCTTAGGGGCCGATTCACCCCTCCACTTT
CDR3: CASSLGADSPLHF

size: many
V: TRBV11-2
D: TRBD1
J: TRBJ2-2
DNA: TGTGCCAGCAGTCGGCTTACAGGGGATTTGGCCGGGGAGCTGTTTTTT
CDR3: CASSRLTGDLAGELFF

size: .
V: TRBV30
D: TRBD1
J: TRBJ1-1
DNA: TGTGCCTGGATCCGACAGGGATGGGGCGGGAACACTGAAGCTTTCTTT
CDR3: CAWIRQGWGGNTEAFF

size: .
V: TRBV27
D: .
J: TRBJ2-2
DNA: TGTGCCAGCAGTTTCCGGCCCATAGGTGGGCTTGGGGAGCTGTTTTTT
CDR3: CASSFRPIGGLGELFF

size: few
V: TRBV30
D: TRBD2
J: TRBJ2-7
DNA: TGTGCCTGGAGGGGCGCGGGAGAGGTTTTCTACGAGCAGTACTTC
CDR3: CAWRGAGEVFYEQYF

size: many
V: TRBV11-2
D: TRBD1
J: TRBJ2-5
DNA: TGTGCCAGCAGCTCCCTAGAGAGGACAGGGAAAGAGACCCAGTACTTC
CDR3: CASSSLERTGKETQYF

size: many
V: TRBV2
D: TRBD2
J: TRBJ2-1
DNA: TGTGCCAGCCCCGGGACTAGCGGGAGGACCAACCACGGTGAGCAGTTCTTC
CDR3: CASPGTSGRTNHGEQFF

size: many
V: TRBV28
D: .
J: TRBJ2-5
DNA: TGTGCCAGCAGTTTATTGTCCAGGGAGACGGAGACCCAGTACTTC
CDR3: CASSLLSRETETQYF

size: .
V: TRBV19
D: TRBD2
J: TRBJ2-1
DNA: TGTGCCGCAACTAGCGGGAGCAACAATGAGCAGTTCTTC
CDR3: CAATSGSNNEQFF

size: once
V: TRBV20-1
D: TRBD1
J: TRBJ1-1
DNA: TGCAGTGCGCTTATGACAGGGAGGGGGAACACTGAAGCTTTCTTT
CDR3: CSALMTGRGNTEAFF

size: many
V: TRBV10-3
D: .
J: TRBJ1-3
DNA: TGTGCCATCAGTGGGGGGGGCTCGACCTCTGGAAACACCATATATTTT
CDR3: CAISGGGSTSGNTIYF

size: many
V: TRBV24-1
D: TRBD1
J: TRBJ2-5
DNA: TGTGCCACCAGTGATTGGAATGACAGGGTGGGAGAGACCCAGTACTTC
CDR3: CATSDWNDRVGETQYF

size: .
V: TRBV3-1
D: TRBD1
J: TRBJ1-3
DNA: TGTGCCAGCAGCCGGGACAGTTTGACTGGAAACACCGTATATTTT
CDR3: CASSRDSLTGNTVYF

size: .
V: TRBV6-2/TRBV6-3
D: TRBD1
J: TRBJ1-5
DNA: TGTGCCAGCAGTTACAAACCGGGACAGGGGCACCTCAATCAGCCCCAGCATTTT
CDR3: CASSYKPGQGHLNQPQHF

size: .
V: TRBV7-9
D: TRBD2
J: TRBJ2-1
DNA: TGTGCCAGCAGCCCGTATAGCGGGGGCTCCTACAATGAGCAGTTCTTC
CDR3: CASSPYSGGSYNEQFF

size: many
V: TRBV27
D: TRBD2
J: TRBJ2-3
DNA: TGTGCCAGCAGCCCCTGGGGAGGGCCGGACACAGATACGCAGTATTTT
CDR3: CASSPWGGPDTDTQYF

size: many
V: TRBV6-6
D: .
J: TRBJ1-1
DNA: TGTGCCAGCAGTTACCGGCAGGACAAGAACACTGAAGCTTTCTTT
CDR3: CASSYRQDKNTEAFF

size: many
V: TRBV5-1
D: TRBD2
J: TRBJ2-1
DNA: TGCGCCAGCAGCTCTGGACTAGATGTGGGTGAGCAGTTCTTC
CDR3: CASSSGLDVGEQFF

size: many
V: TRBV3-1
D: .
J: TRBJ2-2
DNA: TGTGCCAGCAGCCAAGCCGTCGATACCGGGGAGCTGTTTTTT
CDR3: CASSQAVDTGELFF

size: few
V: TRBV20-1
D: .
J: TRBJ2-5
DNA: TGCAGTGCTAGTAAGAACAGGGTAGAGACCCAGTACTTC
CDR3: CSASKNRVETQYF

size: .
V: TRBV15
D: TRBD2
J: TRBJ2-1
DNA: TGTGCCACCAGCCGGGCGGCTAGCGGTTACAATGAGCAGTTCTTC
CDR3: CATSRAASGYNEQFF

size: .
V: TRBV7-2
D: TRBD1
J: TRBJ2-5
DNA: TGTGCCAGCAGCCCTCCGGGACAGGGGGCGTTTGAGACCCAGTACTTC
CDR3: CASSPPGQGAFETQYF

size: few
V: TRBV20-1
D: .
J: TRBJ2-2
DNA: TGCAGTGCCCCCCCCGGGGCGAACACCGGGGAGCTGTTTTTT
CDR3: CSAPPGANTGELFF

size: many
V: TRBV5-1
D: TRBD2
J: TRBJ2-1
DNA: TGCGCCAGCAGCGAGGGACTAGCGGGTATAGAGCAGTTCTTC
CDR3: CASSEGLAGIEQFF

size: few
V: TRBV29-1
D: .
J: TRBJ2-1
DNA: TGCAGCGTTGAAGTGGTTTCCAATGAGCAGTTCTTC
CDR3: CSVEVVSNEQFF

size: .
V: TRBV4-2
D: .
J: TRBJ2-1
DNA: TGTGCCAGCAGCCAAGGGCTGACTGGAAACTACAATGAGCAGTTCTTC
CDR3: CASSQGLTGNYNEQFF

size: many
V: TRBV7-7
D: TRBD1
J: TRBJ2-1
DNA: TGTGCCAGCAGCTTAGGAACAGGGGGGATGAATGAGCAGTTCTTC
CDR3: CASSLGTGGMNEQFF

size: many
V: TRBV3-1
D: TRBD2
J: TRBJ2-5
DNA: TGTGCCAGCAGCCAAGATCTTGCCGGACTAGCAAGGGGAGACCAGTACTTC
CDR3: CASSQDLAGLARGDQYF

size: few
V: TRBV6-5
D: .
J: TRBJ1-2
DNA: TGTGCCAGCAGTTACGGCCTTCTAAACTATGGCTACACCTTC
CDR3: CASSYGLLNYGYTF

size: .
V: TRBV6-1
D: .
J: TRBJ2-7
DNA: TGTGCCAGCACCAGGGGTCACTCCTACGAGCAGTACTTC
CDR3: CASTRGHSYEQYF